The sequence of this T cell receptor beta chain was determined in a study of T cells in Graves' hyperthyroidism and ophthalmopathy. General study findings and limits: Before onset, ophthalmopathy was predicted by the model a median roughly 6.8 months earlier.

Trimming stripped 7 bases from V and 6 bases from J, with 9 bases between. There are 12 residues in the CDR3. Exclusion of a patient resulted from uncontrolled infection, other autoimmune disease, pregnancy or lactation. Clinical symptoms, serum thyroxine and TRAb, thyroid ultrasound and orbital computed tomography were used for the diagnoses. PBMCs stemmed from 8.5 to 10 ml fresh peripheral blood. This clonotype was seen many times. Its antigen is unidentified. There were TCR beta CDR3 regions amplified from RNA transcripts. Using the HTBI primer set, a first-round RT-PCR was run on the TCR CDR3. Using its own MiXCR run on the multiplex PCR reads, TCRdb lists one record per CDR3 protein. The sample holds approximately 630,000 distinct CDR3 sequences, roughly 15% seen once.

The source of this sequence is a woman younger than 45 with Graves' hyperthyroidism. The chain couples TRBV12-3 or TRBV12-4 to TRBJ2-2; D not resolved. Input material: blood. The CDR3 spells CASTLFAGELFF. The DNA of the CDR3 is TGTGCCAGCACCCTTTTTGCCGGGGAGCTGTTTTTT.